This T cell receptor beta chain was identified in a study of T cells in Graves' hyperthyroidism and ophthalmopathy. This clonotype was seen many times. TCR beta CDR3 regions were amplified from RNA transcripts. The HTBI set primed first-round TCR CDR3 RT-PCR. TCRdb re-called the multiplex PCR reads with MiXCR, one entry per CDR3 protein. Of about 480,000 distinct CDR3 sequences in the sample, approximately 15% were seen once. Trimming took 10 bases from V and 6 from J, leaving 9 bases between them. In germline, CDR1 is MNHEY, CDR2 SMNVEV (reference sequence). This CDR3 is built from 11 residues. Patients between 18 and 65 years old had hyperthyroidism, newly diagnosed and lasting under 2 months.

The sequence derives from a woman between 18 and 29 years old with Graves' hyperthyroidism. Specimen: blood. The chain has TRBV27 and TRBJ2-2; D not certain. Written as DNA, the CDR3 is TGTGCCATCCTCCTGGCCGGGGAGCTGTTTTTT. Translating gives CAILLAGELFF.